Reported below is one T cell receptor beta chain. The antigen remains unidentified. The data belong to a study of OX40 agonist ivuxolimab in advanced cancers. Autoimmune disease history or systemic immunosuppression was exclusionary. Study-wide findings and caveats: CD8+ T cells averaged more expanded clones than CD4+.

V lost 3 bases, J lost 6 bases, and 8 bases stayed unmatched. The CDR3 has 16 amino acids. Germline CDR1 is SQVTM and CDR2 is ANQGSEA. Only in-frame clones appear in the TCRdb table, and some are missing; sequencing was by immunoSEQ multiplex PCR. The data hold 70,000 or so clones, with approximately 90% observed a single time. This specimen consisted of CD4+ or CD8+ T cells sorted from blood, obtained in a trial of the OX40 agonist ivuxolimab. The TCR comes from an adult with an advanced solid tumor such as melanoma, head and neck, liver or kidney cancer. This chain links TRBV29-1 with TRBJ2-2; TRBD2 matches at 12 bases. DNA of the CDR3: TGCAGCGTTGACGGCCTAGCGGGAGGGCCGTCCGGGGAGCTGTTTTTT. It yields the protein CSVDGLAGGPSGELFF.